This T cell receptor (beta chain) was captured by sequencing in a study of blood T cell repertoires in COVID-19. Across the study: T cells, B-cell-depleted T cells, or PBMCs provided the cDNA or gDNA that served as material.

This clone has only one observation. The study recruited people aged 18 to 89 years across approximately 23 US areas. Grouping used clinical history reported by participants in a survey and questionnaire. How the authors handled the data: The authors estimated nucleated cell counts from reference gene primer amplification. The method was immunoSEQ multiplex PCR; TCRdb's version includes in-frame clones alone and lacks a portion of them. The V and J calls and the clone size are those of that table, but D and trimming were determined from the DNA. Of around 170,000 clones in the sample, 86% are singletons; the top ten hold around 8.6%. The CDR3 totals 14 residues. The germline V gene has CDR1 SEHNR and CDR2 FQNEAQ (reference sequence). V trimming: 5 bases; J trimming: 7 bases; junction bases outside the gene matches: 7.

The sequencing input was PBMCs or T cells enriched from blood (not recorded which). The sequence was obtained from a woman aged 25 to 39 who had recovered from COVID-19. The chain couples TRBV7-9 to TRBJ2-2; 7 bases line up with TRBD1. The CDR3 loop is CASSKTGLSGELFF. In DNA form, the CDR3 reads TGTGCCAGCAGCAAGACAGGGTTGAGCGGGGAGCTGTTTTTT.